This T cell receptor beta chain was captured in a study of blood T cells in healthy people across ages. Using a J-beta primer mix together with a sample-barcoded 5' primer, a second PCR was run for roughly 7 to 12 cycles. Every cDNA molecule carried a tag from a template-switch adaptor bearing 12 random nucleotides. TCRdb ran MiXCR on the 5' RACE reads and lists one entry per CDR3 protein. The sample holds about 730,000 distinct CDR3 sequences, 43% seen once. As for this clonotype: The antigen is undetermined.

Findings and caveats of the study: Not knowing donor CMV status may have confounded expanded clonotype changes. Aged donors had fewer naive CD4+ cells and lower diversity than long-lived donors. Since the PBMCs were unsorted, naive and antigen-experienced cells could not be conclusively compared.

Trimming pared 1 base from V and 3 bases from J, leaving 13 bases between. The germline V gene has CDR1 MGHRA and CDR2 YSYEKL. This CDR3 has 15 residues. V usage is TRBV4-1 and J usage is TRBJ2-7, with D perhaps TRBD2 (5 bases). This TCR was sampled from a woman in her sixties or seventies in good health. Sequencing was carried out using blood. This CDR3 reads CASSQAQGLVYEQYF. CDR3 nucleotides: TGCGCCAGCAGCCAAGCTCAAGGACTCGTCTACGAGCAGTACTTC.